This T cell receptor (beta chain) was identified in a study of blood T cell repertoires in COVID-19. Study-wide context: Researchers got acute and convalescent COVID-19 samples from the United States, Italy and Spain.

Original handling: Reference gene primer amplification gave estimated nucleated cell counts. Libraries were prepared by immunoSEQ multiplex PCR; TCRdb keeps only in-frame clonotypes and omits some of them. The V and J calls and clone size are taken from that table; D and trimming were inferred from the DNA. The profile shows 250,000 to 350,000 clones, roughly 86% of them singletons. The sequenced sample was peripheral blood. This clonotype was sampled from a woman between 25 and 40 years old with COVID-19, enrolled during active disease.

CDR3: CASSLTREKIHEQFF. The DNA of the CDR3 is TGTGCCAGCAGCTTAACGAGGGAGAAAATCCATGAGCAGTTCTTC. The genes are TRBV7-2 and TRBJ2-1, with a tentative D call TRBD2 (5 bases). Trimming cost V 2 bases and J 8 bases, with 16 bases left between them. Germline V gives CDR1 SGHTA, CDR2 FQGNSA. This CDR3 contains 15 residues.